This note documents a single T cell receptor beta chain sequence. This sample is part of a study of blood T cell repertoires in COVID-19. Study-level information: COVID-19 samples collected from the United States, Italy and Spain covered acute and convalescent phases.

Generated by immunoSEQ multiplex PCR, the TCRdb table keeps only in-frame clones and is missing some. The top ten hold over 6.5% of the sample, which has 87,000 or so clones, 90% seen once. The CDR3 is 14 amino acids. Germline values: CDR1 SGHNT, CDR2 YYREEE (reference sequence). Trimming shortened V by 0 bases and J by 5 bases, and 6 bases separated the two germline ends. Sequenced sample: peripheral blood. The receptor was derived from a man between 18 and 35 years old with COVID-19, enrolled during active disease. The chain is built from TRBV5-4 and TRBJ1-6; D remains ambiguous. The CDR3: CASSLVTDNSPLHF. CDR3 nucleotides: TGTGCCAGCAGCTTGGTAACAGATAATTCACCCCTCCACTTT.